This TCR beta chain appears in the sequencing data of a study of CD8 T cells in ankylosing spondylitis. A single record per CDR3 protein comes from TCRdb applying MiXCR to the 5' RACE reads. The table includes approximately 550,000 distinct CDR3 sequences, approximately 12% detected once. The CDR3 is made up of 17 amino acids. In germline, CDR1 is LGHNA, CDR2 YNFKEQ. V gave up 4 bases and J gave up 0 bases, with 18 bases separating them. Regarding this clonotype: Its antigen is still unknown.

The study's findings and limits: Disease-linked clones reportedly concentrated significantly in matched ankylosing spondylitis synovial fluid. Blood from ankylosing spondylitis patients appeared to carry a characteristic roughly eight-variant TCR beta motif.

The sequenced sample consisted of blood, either unsorted or a sorted T cell fraction (not recorded which). This rearrangement joins TRBV4-2 to TRBJ1-1; tentatively, D is TRBD1 (5 bases). This TCR derives from a male donor with ankylosing spondylitis. This CDR3 is CASSPARTGDMNTEAFF. CDR3 in DNA: TGTGCCAGCAGCCCAGCGCGTACAGGAGACATGAACACTGAAGCTTTCTTT.